The clone carrying this T cell receptor beta chain has only one observation. Deep level was the assay's run setting. In the original analysis: Quality scores were absent from the junction-only immunoSEQ sequences, so filtering differed. Here immunoSEQ multiplex PCR was the method, and the copy in TCRdb shows in-frame clones only, minus some. For V, J and clone size, that table is used; D and trimming come from the DNA. In the table there are about 2.4 million clones, more than 85% of which are singletons. The data are from a study of shared clonotypes between healthy human individuals. The wider study: Donors had three CD4 naive, three CD4 memory, two CD8 naive and one CD8 memory plate apiece.

Donors, healthy HIV-negative adults, lacked recent acute infections or vaccinations. Germline CDR1 is KGHSH and CDR2 is LQKENI. CDR3 length equals 16 residues. V lost 3 bases to trimming and J lost 8 bases; unmatched junction nucleotides: 13. Sequencing was carried out using naive CD4+ T cells from PBMCs. The subset denotes: CD45RA+ positively selected. The TCR originated in a man between 18 and 29 years old in good health. Some clones in this sample may be carry-over from other donors' samples. V usage is TRBV18 and J usage is TRBJ2-7; 10 bases match TRBD2. The CDR3 DNA follows: TGTGCCAGCTCACCGATAGCGGGAGGCCCGCCTGGGAAGCAGTACTTC. Protein: CASSPIAGGPPGKQYF.